This TCR beta chain was retrieved from a study of T cell responses to AZD1222 COVID-19 vaccine. Whole-study findings and limits: Sampled repertoires all dated from after the peak T cell response. With dominance at 160-218 and 743-854, vaccine-associated CD4 TCRs spanned spike. Elevations in Spike-specific TCR breadth and depth followed administration of two AZD1222 doses. White British people made up most donors, females outnumbered males, and clonal diversity was possibly underestimated.

As to this clone: Its target is not known.

Clones were read by immunoSEQ multiplex PCR, and TCRdb kept only the in-frame ones, dropping some. The sample records 100,000 to 150,000 clones, around 90% being singletons. There are 17 residues in the CDR3. V was shortened by 3 bases and J by 2 bases, with 19 bases between the two germline ends. The germline gives CDR1 SGHTA, CDR2 FQGNSA. The receptor comes from an adult in good health. This material consisted of peripheral blood, taken on day 0 of AZD1222 vaccination. The chain links TRBV7-2 to TRBJ1-2; tentatively, D is TRBD1 (6 bases). In nucleotides, the CDR3 is TGTGCCAGCAGCTTCCGGACAGCTATAACTACCAACTATGGCTACACCTTC. Translated: CASSFRTAITTNYGYTF.